Below, 14 T cell receptor beta chains from the same sample are listed, as sequenced in a study of siplizumab effects on memory and regulatory T cells (dated by TCRdb to the late 2010s). Libraries were prepared through the immunoSEQ multiplex PCR assay. Sourced from immuneACCESS, this table was stored by TCRdb with only in-frame sequences that have V and J called. A share of the clones is absent; for the studies checked, an unresolved V gene accounts for under half, and the remainder has no known explanation. The sample contains 45,000 to 50,000 clones, roughly 87% of them found a single time. 0.35% of the sample rests with the top ten. The sequenced material came from naive CD8+ T cells sorted from blood. Explained via the paper, the cell subset or site label denotes: unstimulated naive T cells. These receptors were collected from a human donor in good health.

This clone showed up just once. The chain carries TRBV4-1 and TRBJ2-7, with D possibly matching TRBD1 (7 bases). This CDR3 spans 17 amino acids. With 0 bases removed from V and 2 bases from J, the gap between germline ends came to 17 bases. From germline, CDR1 is MGHRA and CDR2 YSYEKL. The DNA for the CDR3 is TGCGCCAGCAGCCAAGAAGGCGGCAGGGGGGCCCCCTACGAGCAGTACTTC. Its translation: CASSQEGGRGAPYEQYF.

This clone was found once. The V call is TRBV30, the J call TRBJ2-7; D not resolved. Germline values: CDR1 GTSNPN, CDR2 SVGIG (reference sequence). Trimming took 3 bases from V and 6 from J, leaving 12 bases between them. This CDR3 is built from 12 residues. In DNA form, the CDR3 reads TGTGCCTGGAGCGTGACTCGCACCGAGCAGTACTTC. Translating gives CAWSVTRTEQYF.

This rearrangement joins TRBV10-2 to TRBJ2-7; the match to TRBD2 covers 9 bases. The germline CDR1 and CDR2 sequences are WSHSY and SAAADI. With V trimmed by 6 bases and J by 5 bases, 11 bases remained unmatched. The CDR3 runs 15 residues. This chain's CDR3 is CASSLLAGGINEQYF. CDR3 in DNA: TGCGCCAGCAGCCTTTTGGCGGGAGGGATAAACGAGCAGTACTTC.

V usage is TRBV6-6 and J usage is TRBJ2-5, with TRBD2 matching over 11 bases. Germline V gives CDR1 MNHNY, CDR2 SVGAGI (reference sequence). CDR3 length: 16 residues. V trimming: 7 bases; J trimming: 4 bases; junction bases outside the gene matches: 11. The CDR3 reads CASTRLLAGVVETQYF. In DNA form, the CDR3 reads TGTGCCAGCACCCGACTACTAGCGGGAGTTGTAGAGACCCAGTACTTC.

This clone was seen a handful of times. This chain links TRBV4-1 with TRBJ2-7; 8 bases agree with TRBD1. The trim removed 2 bases at V and 0 bases at J, leaving 6 bases unmatched. CDR1 is MGHRA, CDR2 YSYEKL, per germline. There are 16 residues in the CDR3. CDR3 sequence reads: CASSQQAGTGSYEQYF. The CDR3 DNA reads TGCGCCAGCAGCCAACAGGCAGGGACAGGCTCCTACGAGCAGTACTTC.

Written as DNA, the CDR3 is TGTGCCAGCAGCTTAGGTCCGGGTCCCGTTAATTCACCCCTCCACTTT. Protein sequence: CASSLGPGPVNSPLHF. V is TRBV7-8 and J is TRBJ1-6; D remains ambiguous. The germline gives CDR1 SGHVS, CDR2 FQNEAQ. V was clipped by 1 base and J by 6 bases, with 13 bases between them. This CDR3 contains 16 residues. The whole variable domain, remainder taken from reference TRBV7-8 and TRBJ1-6, is GAGVSQSPRYKVAKRGQDVALRCDPISGHVSLFWYQQALGQGPEFLTYFQNEAQLDKSGLPSDRFFAERPEGSVSTLKIQRTQQEDSAVYLCASSLGPGPVNSPLHFGNGTRLTVT.

V usage is TRBV6-5 and J usage is TRBJ2-5; D is perhaps TRBD2 (5 bases). The J call is doubtful: the DNA matches TRBJ2-7 better. The CDR3 contains 14 residues. CDR1 is MNHEY, CDR2 SVGAGI, per germline. The CDR3 reads CASRSAGLSYEQYF. The DNA for the CDR3 is TGTGCCAGCAGGTCCGCAGGACTCTCCTACGAGCAGTACTTC.

The chain has TRBV27 and TRBJ1-5; D unclear. Germline CDR1 is MNHEY and CDR2 is SMNVEV (reference sequence). This CDR3 is 14 amino acids long. The V end was cut by 3 bases, the J end by 4 bases, with 10 bases between. The CDR3 DNA reads TGTGCCAGCAGTTTGGTTGGCTGGAATCAGCCCCAGCATTTT. Encoded protein: CASSLVGWNQPQHF.

The gene calls are TRBV5-5 and TRBJ2-1; weak D call: TRBD2 (5 bases). The CDR3 has 14 amino acids. Germline loops: CDR1 SGHKS, CDR2 YYEKEE (reference sequence). The V and J ends lost 2 bases and 8 bases respectively, with 14 bases between them. CDR3 DNA: TGTGCCAGCAGCTTTTTGCGAGGGATCGATGAGCAGTTCTTC. It is translated as CASSFLRGIDEQFF. Full variable domain (remainder filled in from reference TRBV5-5 and TRBJ2-1): DAGVTQSPTHLIKTRGQQVTLRCSPISGHKSVSWYQQVLGQGPQFIFQYYEKEERGRGNFPDRFSARQFPNYSSELNVNALLLGDSALYLCASSFLRGIDEQFFGPGTRLTVL.

The rearrangement joins TRBV29-1 to TRBJ2-7; 7 nucleotides align to TRBD2. The CDR3 covers 12 residues. J lost 6 bases, V lost 5 bases, and 7 bases had no gene match. Germline V gene lookup returns CDR1 SQVTM and CDR2 ANQGSEA. For the CDR3, the DNA is TGCAGCGTTAAAGCAGGCGGGGGCGAGCAGTACTTC. This gives the protein CSVKAGGGEQYF.

The V call is TRBV11-2, the J call TRBJ1-2; the D is unclear. This CDR3 region has 15 residues. V lost 1 base to trimming and J lost 4 bases, with 13 bases between them. Germline loops: CDR1 SGHAT, CDR2 FQNNGV. The CDR3 DNA sequence: TGTGCCAGCAGCTTAGGACTCTCCATCCCCTATGGCTACACCTTC. Its protein is CASSLGLSIPYGYTF.

The rearrangement joins TRBV27 to TRBJ2-1; D is unresolved. This CDR3 is 14 amino acids long. The V gene lost 8 bases and the J gene lost 0 bases, with 11 bases spanning the gap. Germline CDR1 MNHEY, CDR2 SMNVEV (reference sequence). The CDR3 DNA reads as TGTGCCAGCCGAACCGATAGCTCCTACAATGAGCAGTTCTTC. Its translation: CASRTDSSYNEQFF.

This clone was detected only once. This chain uses TRBV5-6 with TRBJ1-1; D is possibly TRBD1 (5 bases). V lost 0 bases to trimming and J lost 4 bases, with 16 bases between them. The CDR3 totals 16 residues. CDR1 and CDR2 from the germline V gene are SGHDT and YYEEEE. CDR3 protein: CASSLALWGAGTEAFF. The CDR3 nucleotides read TGTGCCAGCAGCTTGGCCTTGTGGGGCGCGGGCACTGAAGCTTTCTTT.

This sequence joins TRBV5-1 and TRBJ1-4, with 7 nucleotides matching TRBD1. CDR1 and CDR2 from the germline V gene are SGHRS and YFSETQ. Losses at the gene ends were 4 bases for V and 0 bases for J; bases not matched to a gene: 9. The CDR3 has 17 residues. The CDR3 reads CASSPSTGATTNEKLFF. CDR3 in DNA: TGCGCCAGCAGCCCGTCTACAGGGGCCACAACTAATGAAAAACTGTTTTTT. Complete variable domain (other parts from reference TRBV5-1 and TRBJ1-4): KAGVTQTPRYLIKTRGQQVTLSCSPISGHRSVSWYQQTPGQGLQFLFEYFSETQRNKGNFPGRFSGRQFSNSRSEMNVSTLELGDSALYLCASSPSTGATTNEKLFFGSGTQLSVL.